This T cell receptor (beta chain) was sequenced during a study of identical twins. General study results and limits: For zero-insertion analyses, partial confounding could come from invariant MAIT and iNKT cells.

This clonotype was seen ten or more times. Its antigen is still unknown. J lost 6 bases, V lost 4 bases, and 8 bases had no gene match. Germline lookup yields CDR1 SGHRS and CDR2 YFSETQ. The CDR3 has 15 residues. Via MiXCR, TCRdb re-called the 5' RACE reads, giving one row per CDR3 protein. The sample lists around 450,000 distinct CDR3 sequences, 14% occurring once. With no exceptions, donors were healthy Caucasians. Another study also made use of these data, one on yellow fever vaccine responses in identical twins.

The sequenced sample was CD4+ T cells sorted from blood. The chain has TRBV5-1 and TRBJ2-1; 9 bases fit TRBD2. This TCR derives from a woman aged 18 to 35 in good health. Here the CDR3 reads CASSPLAGDANEQFF. In nucleotides, the CDR3 is TGCGCCAGCAGCCCTTTAGCGGGAGATGCCAATGAGCAGTTCTTC.